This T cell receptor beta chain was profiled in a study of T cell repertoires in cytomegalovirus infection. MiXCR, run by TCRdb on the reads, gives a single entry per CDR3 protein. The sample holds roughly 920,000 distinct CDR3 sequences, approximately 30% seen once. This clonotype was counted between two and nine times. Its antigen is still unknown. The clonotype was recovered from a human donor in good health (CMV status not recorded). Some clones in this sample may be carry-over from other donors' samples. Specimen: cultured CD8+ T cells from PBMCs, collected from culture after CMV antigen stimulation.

CDR3: CASSLLPGQGAAGELFF. Written as DNA, the CDR3 is TGTGCCAGCAGCTTGTTACCGGGACAGGGGGCCGCCGGGGAGCTGTTTTTT. V is TRBV5-4 and J is TRBJ2-2, with 12 bases identical to TRBD1. V shed 1 base and J 6 bases; nucleotides not matched to a gene: 7. Germline CDR1 SGHNT, CDR2 YYREEE (reference sequence). There are 17 residues in the CDR3.